This TCR beta chain emerged from a study of neoadjuvant anti-PD-1 for oral cavity cancer (dated by TCRdb to the early 2020s). With regard to the full study: Before curative-intent surgical resection, most patients were given three to four biweekly doses of nivolumab at 3 mg/kg. Patients without progression received a fourth nivolumab dose around day 43 and underwent definitive surgical resection on days 50-56. The parent correlative cohort had more than 10 patients and a response rate of 30% to 35%. Responders were defined as patients with complete response, partial response or stable disease by RECIST 1.1; non-responders were defined as patients with progression. Points the paper makes about the study in general: After neoadjuvant nivolumab, significantly higher T cell clonality (Gini index) was found within PBMCs in non-responders than in responders. Higher pretreatment blood TCRbeta clonality and lower post-treatment tumor TCRbeta clonality were correlated with higher pretreatment blood Treg/Th17 ratios. Only a few patients per response group were included in the TCR analyses, and the authors called for validation in larger cohorts.

For deep sequencing, each PBMC sample was run in six replicates, with libraries mostly built from roughly 460 ng of input genomic DNA. The immunoSEQ hsTCRbeta kit was used to prepare TCRbeta libraries according to the manufacturer's instructions. The completed libraries were mixed into a single pool at 3 nM, then sequenced with an Illumina NovaSeq 6000 S4 flow cell. In the original analysis: The immunoSEQ Analyzer handled quality control and preprocessing of the raw data. The analysis was restricted to productive rearrangements, with each unique CDR3 amino acid sequence defining a clonotype. Using the R package tcR, the researchers computed the Gini-Simpson index as their estimate of repertoire clonality. Gini indices were compared with Student's t test, and associations with tumor size change were assessed by Pearson correlation. Sourced from immuneACCESS, this table was stored by TCRdb with only in-frame sequences that have V and J called. A share of the clones is absent; for the studies checked, an unresolved V gene accounts for under half, and the remainder has no known explanation. V, J and clone size reflect that table, while D and trimming were determined from the DNA. The sample table contains over 10,000 clones; only one count was recorded for 65% of them. The biggest ten clones account for approximately 2% of the sample.

Only a few counts were recorded for this clone. There is no known antigen for this receptor. Base qualities are not at hand, and no much larger clone is one base apart. This specimen's time point label, interpreted: before neoadjuvant nivolumab. The patients had newly diagnosed stage II-IVA oral cavity squamous cell carcinoma and had not received any prior systemic or radiation treatment. The cohort was made up of patients with locally advanced, HPV-negative oral cavity squamous cell carcinoma. Peripheral blood mononuclear cells were analyzed directly and were not maintained or expanded in culture. Samples came from a longitudinal correlative study of a single-arm phase II trial of neoadjuvant nivolumab in oral cavity squamous cell carcinoma. Genomic DNA-based TCRbeta sequencing was performed on subject-matched pre- and post-treatment PBMCs and tumors from three responders and three non-responders. Peripheral blood mononuclear cells were drawn once before nivolumab treatment and a second time after treatment, when surgery took place. The Maxwell RSC DNA from Cells kit was used to isolate genomic DNA from PBMCs.

CDR1 and CDR2 are drawn from the germline V gene (reference sequence): WNHNN, SYGVQD. The germline V end is reduced by 6 bases and the J end by 9 bases; junction bases left unmatched: 8. The CDR3 runs 13 residues from the cysteine to the phenylalanine. The read is trimmed to its CDR3 DNA, 39 bases read in frame from base 1. Recombination connected TRBV10-1 to TRBJ2-1, with 7 middle bases fitting TRBD1. The sample was PBMCs, taken before nivolumab (anti-PD-1) treatment. The TCR was taken from a person between 35 and 79 years old with oral cavity squamous cell carcinoma. The CDR3 protein sequence reads: CASSYNRGSEQFF. The sequenced DNA: TGCGCCAGCAGCTATAACAGGGGCAGTGAGCAGTTCTTC.